The rows below give T cell receptor beta chains drawn from one sample of a study of T cells in Graves' hyperthyroidism and ophthalmopathy. TCRdb re-called the multiplex PCR reads with MiXCR, one entry per CDR3 protein. There are around 280,000 distinct CDR3 sequences in the sample; approximately 14% occur only once, and 7.9% lies in the top ten. Sequencing was done on a sample of blood. These receptors all stem from a woman in her thirties or forties with Graves' hyperthyroidism. The CDR3 runs from the conserved cysteine through the conserved F or W. Each record gives: clone size, J gene, D gene, V gene, CDR3 protein, CDR3 DNA. A D gene is named only where the DNA matches it firmly. Clone size is shown for a subset of rows, as once, few, many or a class of expanded clone.

many	TRBJ2-1	TRBD1	TRBV28	CASNLGQGNYNEQFF	TGTGCCAGCAACCTGGGACAGGGGAACTACAATGAGCAGTTCTTC
-	TRBJ1-2	-	TRBV14	CASSQEAPGRSNYGYTF	TGTGCCAGCAGCCAAGAAGCCCCAGGACGGAGTAACTATGGCTACACCTTC
many	TRBJ2-7	TRBD2	TRBV20-1	CSASQPPGLAGLGEQYF	TGCAGTGCTAGCCAACCACCGGGACTAGCGGGCTTGGGAGAGCAGTACTTC
many	TRBJ2-7	TRBD2	TRBV10-3	CAISGSGRLSEQYF	TGTGCCATCAGTGGGAGCGGGAGGTTATCCGAGCAGTACTTC
-	TRBJ2-2	-	TRBV20-1	CSATLIGGTGELFF	TGCAGTGCTACTTTGATAGGGGGCACCGGGGAGCTGTTTTTT
-	TRBJ2-3	-	TRBV7-2	CASSLLGPSGDTQYF	TGTGCCAGCAGCTTACTTGGGCCTTCGGGAGATACGCAGTATTTT
-	TRBJ1-3	-	TRBV18	CASSPPTGGGNTIYF	TGTGCCAGCTCACCCCCGACAGGAGGTGGAAACACCATATATTTT
-	TRBJ2-1	TRBD2	TRBV18	CASSPRAGGNYNEQFF	TGTGCCAGCTCACCACGCGCGGGAGGAAACTACAATGAGCAGTTCTTC
-	TRBJ1-5	-	TRBV19	CASKKSGSNQPQHF	TGTGCCAGTAAGAAATCAGGGAGCAATCAGCCCCAGCATTTT
many	TRBJ1-5	TRBD1	TRBV6-1	CASSEANSLGQLSNQPQHF	TGTGCCAGCAGTGAAGCTAACTCTCTGGGACAGCTTAGCAATCAGCCCCAGCATTTT
many	TRBJ2-5	-	TRBV20-1	CSAYLETQYF	TGCAGTGCTTACCTTGAGACCCAGTACTTC
-	TRBJ2-7	TRBD2	TRBV3-1	CASRETSGVSYEQYF	TGTGCCAGCAGGGAAACTAGCGGGGTCTCCTACGAGCAGTACTTC
-	TRBJ1-4	TRBD1	TRBV20-1	CSARLVRMTGEKLFF	TGCAGTGCCCGCCTTGTACGGATGACAGGGGAAAAACTGTTTTTT
many	TRBJ1-6	TRBD1	TRBV3-1	CASSHGIRQGTLHF	TGTGCCAGCAGCCATGGGATTCGACAGGGCACTCTCCACTTT
many	TRBJ1-5	-	TRBV28	CASSFRLGTQPQHF	TGTGCCAGCAGTTTTAGGTTGGGGACTCAGCCCCAGCATTTT
many	TRBJ2-7	TRBD1	TRBV10-3	CAIRGTGEGGEQYF	TGTGCCATCAGGGGGACAGGGGAGGGAGGCGAGCAGTACTTC
many	TRBJ1-4	TRBD1	TRBV2	CASSADRGGEKLFF	TGTGCCAGCAGTGCCGACAGGGGAGGAGAAAAACTGTTTTTT
many	TRBJ1-1	-	TRBV12-3/TRBV12-4	CASRPWINTEAFF	TGTGCCAGCCGCCCCTGGATCAACACTGAAGCTTTCTTT
many	TRBJ1-2	TRBD1	TRBV5-6	CASSLRQGNYGYTF	TGTGCCAGCAGCTTACGACAGGGTAACTATGGCTACACCTTC
many	TRBJ2-1	TRBD2	TRBV28	CASSLPLAGVANEQFF	TGTGCCAGCAGTTTACCCCTAGCGGGAGTTGCCAATGAGCAGTTCTTC
many	TRBJ1-2	TRBD1	TRBV11-3	CASSSRTGTYGYTF	TGTGCCAGCAGCTCTCGGACAGGGACCTATGGCTACACCTTC
few	TRBJ2-1	TRBD2	TRBV24-1	CATSGPGLAVDNEQFF	TGTGCCACCAGTGGACCCGGACTAGCGGTAGACAATGAGCAGTTCTTC
many	TRBJ1-1	-	TRBV11-2	CASSSALNTEAFF	TGTGCCAGCAGCTCCGCCTTGAACACTGAAGCTTTCTTT
many	TRBJ2-1	TRBD2	TRBV11-1	CASSFGLAGGGTYNEQFF	TGTGCCAGCAGCTTCGGACTAGCGGGAGGGGGGACCTACAATGAGCAGTTCTTC
many	TRBJ2-1	TRBD2	TRBV24-1	CATSDFRAGVVVNEQFF	TGTGCCACCAGTGATTTTAGAGCGGGAGTTGTAGTCAATGAGCAGTTCTTC
many	TRBJ1-1	TRBD1	TRBV7-9	CASKRAGTGERNTEAFF	TGTGCCAGCAAGAGAGCCGGGACAGGGGAGCGGAACACTGAAGCTTTCTTT
many	TRBJ2-2	-	TRBV6-6	CASSYAGGAANTGELFF	TGTGCCAGCAGTTACGCGGGCGGGGCGGCGAACACCGGGGAGCTGTTTTTT
-	TRBJ1-3	-	TRBV29-1	CSVSRGFAGNTIYF	TGCAGCGTTTCTCGAGGGTTCGCTGGAAACACCATATATTTT
many	TRBJ1-5	-	TRBV20-1	CSASFGQRGNQPQHF	TGCAGTGCTAGTTTCGGACAGAGGGGCAATCAGCCCCAGCATTTT
few	TRBJ1-6	-	TRBV3-1	CASSPLYADGNSPLHF	TGTGCCAGCAGCCCCCTATACGCGGACGGCAATTCACCCCTCCACTTT
many	TRBJ2-3	TRBD1	TRBV2	CASTKGGTGRDTQYF	TGTGCCAGCACCAAAGGGGGGACAGGGAGAGATACGCAGTATTTT
-	TRBJ2-2	TRBD2	TRBV5-4	CASSSKKREAGTGELFF	TGTGCCAGCAGCTCGAAGAAGCGGGAGGCTGGCACCGGGGAGCTGTTTTTT
many	TRBJ1-2	-	TRBV7-2	CASSPGDPEIGYGYTF	TGTGCCAGCAGCCCAGGGGATCCGGAAATCGGCTATGGCTACACCTTC
-	TRBJ2-2	TRBD1	TRBV28	CASSQDRVANTGELFF	TGTGCCAGCAGCCAAGACAGGGTCGCGAACACCGGGGAGCTGTTTTTT
-	TRBJ2-3	-	TRBV19	CASSIGQTSTDTQYF	TGTGCCAGTAGTATTGGGCAGACTAGCACAGATACGCAGTATTTT
many	TRBJ2-5	-	TRBV20-1	CSAPRDARQETQYF	TGCAGTGCCCCCCGGGACGCCAGACAAGAGACCCAGTACTTC
many	TRBJ2-1	-	TRBV6-2/TRBV6-3	CASSLIWGDLSYNEQFF	TGTGCCAGCAGTTTAATCTGGGGAGACCTTTCCTACAATGAGCAGTTCTTC
many	TRBJ2-5	-	TRBV6-1	CASSRSRQETQYF	TGTGCCAGCAGTCGGAGTCGCCAAGAGACCCAGTACTTC
few	TRBJ2-7	-	TRBV11-2	CASSRGASSYEQYF	TGTGCCAGCAGCCGCGGCGCCAGCTCCTACGAGCAGTACTTC
few	TRBJ1-3	-	TRBV30	CAWRRNSGNTIYF	TGTGCCTGGAGGAGGAACTCTGGAAACACCATATATTTT
-	TRBJ1-4	TRBD1	TRBV5-6	CASSHLKGAGEKLFF	TGTGCCAGCAGCCACCTTAAGGGGGCAGGGGAAAAACTGTTTTTT
-	TRBJ1-4	TRBD1	TRBV20-1	CSAQILDRVEKLFF	TGCAGTGCTCAAATCCTCGACAGGGTCGAAAAACTGTTTTTT